One sample yielded the 27 T cell receptor beta chains listed below, sequenced in a study of blood T cell repertoires in COVID-19. The repertoire was sequenced with immunoSEQ multiplex PCR; TCRdb's copy has only in-frame clones and lacks some. Here the sample spans 300,000 to 400,000 clones, around 87% being singletons. Specimen: peripheral blood. These receptor sequences come from a human donor in a cohort sampled during active COVID-19.

A single count supports this clone. V usage is TRBV15 and J usage is TRBJ2-5; D may be TRBD2 (5 bases). Germline values: CDR1 LNHNV, CDR2 YYDKDF (reference sequence). The CDR3 runs to 16 residues. V lost 0 bases to trimming and J lost 2 bases, with 13 bases between them. CDR3 bases: TGTGCCACCAGCAGAGATCTGAGCGGCCGACAAGAGACCCAGTACTTC. Its protein is CATSRDLSGRQETQYF.

This clone occurred a few times. The chain links TRBV6-2 or TRBV6-3 to TRBJ2-7; 10 bases map to TRBD2. This CDR3 spans 18 amino acids. CDR1 and CDR2 (germline): MNHEY, SVGEGT. V shed 2 bases, J shed 4 bases, and the junction held 14 bases outside the gene matches. The CDR3 loop reads CASSYELRTSGPKYEQYF. The CDR3 DNA reads TGTGCCAGCAGTTACGAGTTACGGACTAGCGGTCCCAAATACGAGCAGTACTTC.

The chain joins TRBV9 to TRBJ2-5, with unresolved D. The germline V gene encodes CDR1 SGDLS and CDR2 YYNGEE. The germline V and J ends were trimmed by 2 bases and 0 bases, with 11 bases remaining between them. This CDR3 has 15 residues. CDR3 sequence reads: CASSVGTQDQETQYF. For the CDR3, the DNA is TGTGCCAGCAGCGTTGGCACCCAAGACCAAGAGACCCAGTACTTC.

The J gene is TRBJ2-7, the V gene TRBV24-1; 7 bases are shared with TRBD1. The ends lost 7 bases at V and 5 bases at J; junction bases unmatched: 13. Germline loops: CDR1 KGHDR, CDR2 SFDVKD. This CDR3 is 15 amino acids long. The DNA for the CDR3 is TGTGCCACCAGCCCGGGACAGCCTATGGCGGACGAGCAGTACTTC. Residues: CATSPGQPMADEQYF.

The chain is built from TRBV5-1 and TRBJ1-3, with D perhaps TRBD1 (5 bases). The CDR3 is made up of 16 amino acids. Germline CDR1 and CDR2: SGHRS and YFSETQ. Trimming pared 4 bases from V and 4 bases from J, leaving 18 bases between. The CDR3: CASSNHLGGSGNTIYF. CDR3 nucleotide sequence: TGCGCCAGCAGCAACCACCTGGGGGGGTCGGGAAACACCATATATTTT.

The chain has TRBV5-3 and TRBJ2-1; maybe TRBD1 (7 bases). TRBV5-3 is identified as an open reading frame with a role that is uncertain. V was cut by 4 bases and J by 6 bases, with 14 bases left in between. The CDR3 extends over 14 amino acids. The CDR3 nucleotides are TGTGCCAGAAGCCCCCCAGGGGGACTCAATGAGCAGTTCTTC. It translates to CARSPPGGLNEQFF.

The gene calls are TRBV6-2 or TRBV6-3 and TRBJ2-7, with TRBD2 identical over 11 bases. J was trimmed by 6 bases and V by 0 bases; bases with no gene match: 1. Germline values: CDR1 MNHEY, CDR2 SVGEGT. This CDR3 comprises 14 residues. Written as DNA, the CDR3 is TGTGCCAGCAGTTACTCTAGCGGGGGGGCCGAGCAGTACTTC. Its translation is CASSYSSGGAEQYF.

The chain carries TRBV21-1 and TRBJ1-1. TRBV21-1 is designated a pseudogene. This CDR3 spans 14 amino acids. CDR3 DNA sequence: TGTGCCAGCAGCGGGGAGGACTTGAACACTGAAGCTTTCTTT. Translating gives CASSGEDLNTEAFF.

The chain combines TRBV5-1 with TRBJ2-7, with 9 bases matching TRBD1. Trimming took 6 bases from V and 5 from J; bases not matched to a gene: 9. Germline V gives CDR1 SGHRS, CDR2 YFSETQ. The CDR3 has 14 residues. This chain's CDR3 is CASNSGQGLDEQYF. CDR3 in DNA: TGCGCCAGCAACTCGGGACAGGGATTAGACGAGCAGTACTTC.

CDR3 protein: CASSTGTPYNEQFF. Written as DNA, the CDR3 is TGTGCCAGTAGCACAGGGACCCCTTACAATGAGCAGTTCTTC. This chain links TRBV19 with TRBJ2-1; possibly TRBD1 for D (6 bases). Trimming pared 6 bases from V and 4 bases from J, leaving 13 bases between. The CDR3 is 14 amino acids. Per germline, CDR1 LNHDA and CDR2 SQIVND (reference sequence). The full variable domain, with the rest looked up from reference TRBV19 and TRBJ2-1, is DGGITQSPKYLFRKEGQNVTLSCEQNLNHDAMYWYRQDPGQGLRLIYYSQIVNDFQKGDIAEGYSVSREKKESFPLTVTSAQKNPTAFYLCASSTGTPYNEQFFGPGTRLTVL.

This CDR3 reads CASSPRGGGTNEKLFF. Written as DNA, the CDR3 is TGTGCCAGCAGCCCCCGCGGGGGGGGAACTAATGAAAAACTGTTTTTT. The J gene is TRBJ1-4, the V gene TRBV13, with TRBD1 as a possible D gene (5 bases). Between the trimmed V and J ends, which lost 5 bases and 1 base, there was a span of 14 bases. The CDR3 is 16 amino acids. The V gene's germline CDR1 is PRHDT and CDR2 FYEKMQ (reference sequence).

This chain uses TRBV11-3 with TRBJ2-2; 8 nucleotides line up with TRBD1. Germline V CDR1 and CDR2: SGHNT, YENEEA. V was clipped by 5 bases and J by 6 bases; unmatched bases: 11. CDR3 length: 16 residues. The CDR3 loop reads CASSPHSGGDSGELFF. CDR3 DNA sequence: TGTGCCAGCAGCCCGCATTCAGGGGGCGATTCCGGGGAGCTGTTTTTT. Complete variable domain (other parts from reference TRBV11-3 and TRBJ2-2): EAGVVQSPRYKIIEKKQPVAFWCNPISGHNTLYWYLQNLGQGPELLIRYENEEAVDDSQLPKDRFSAERLKGVDSTLKIQPAELGDSAVYLCASSPHSGGDSGELFFGEGSRLTVL.

The V call is TRBV5-6, the J call TRBJ1-6; possible D gene TRBD1, 6 bases. This CDR3 comprises 15 residues. Trimming removed 6 bases at V and 7 bases at J, with 17 bases between. Germline CDR1 and CDR2: SGHDT and YYEEEE. CDR3 coding DNA: TGTGCCAGCAACCCCTGGGGGCTTCGAAATTCACCCCTCCACTTT. Its protein is CASNPWGLRNSPLHF.

The chain is built from TRBV7-6 and TRBJ2-7, with TRBD1 matching over 7 bases. The V segment lost 5 bases and the J segment 1 base; nucleotides outside the gene matches: 17. This CDR3 is 18 amino acids long. In germline, CDR1 is SGHVS, CDR2 FNYEAQ. This CDR3 reads CASSPSLADRELSYEQYF. CDR3 in DNA: TGTGCCAGCAGCCCTAGTTTGGCTGACAGGGAACTATCCTACGAGCAGTACTTC.

V gene TRBV7-8 combines with J gene TRBJ2-3; D may be TRBD2 (5 bases). This CDR3 is built from 16 residues. Germline loops: CDR1 SGHVS, CDR2 FQNEAQ. V lost 5 bases to trimming and J lost 6 bases, with 21 bases between them. As DNA, the CDR3 is TGTGCCAGCAGCCAGCGTGAGGGTGGTTTTGGGGATACGCAGTATTTT. Protein product: CASSQREGGFGDTQYF.

This chain connects TRBV18 to TRBJ1-6; D unclear. This CDR3 comprises 16 residues. CDR1 is KGHSH and CDR2 is LQKENI in the germline V gene. The V end lost 2 bases, the J end lost 5 bases, and 13 bases lay between the germline ends. The CDR3 region has the DNA TGTGCCAGCTCACCAACGGCCGGGTCCGATAATTCACCCCTCCACTTT. As protein: CASSPTAGSDNSPLHF. Based on the CDR3 plus reference TRBV18 and TRBJ1-6, the full variable domain is NAGVMQNPRHLVRRRGQEARLRCSPMKGHSHVYWYRQLPEEGLKFMVYLQKENIIDESGMPKERFSAEFPKEGPSILRIQQVVRGDSAAYFCASSPTAGSDNSPLHFGNGTRLTVT.

The rearrangement links TRBV28 to TRBJ2-3, with 7 bases lining up with TRBD1. The CDR3 runs to 15 residues. Per germline, CDR1 MDHEN and CDR2 SYDVKM. After removal of 6 bases from V and 0 bases from J, the junction contained 6 bases not matched to a gene. CDR3 nucleotide sequence: TGTGCCAGCAGGGAGACAGGGCAAAGCACAGATACGCAGTATTTT. It codes for CASRETGQSTDTQYF.

This chain joins TRBV6-6 and TRBJ2-3; 15 nucleotides agree with TRBD2. The V and J ends lost 5 bases and 6 bases, in that order; junction bases with no gene match: 12. The CDR3 consists of 18 residues. Germline loops: CDR1 MNHNY, CDR2 SVGAGI (reference sequence). CDR3 in DNA: TGTGCCAGCAGTCGACAAGGACTAGCGGGAGGGCTTGAGGATACGCAGTATTTT. Residues: CASSRQGLAGGLEDTQYF.

J is TRBJ2-5 and V is TRBV24-1, with 10 bases identical to TRBD2. The germline CDR1 and CDR2 sequences are KGHDR and SFDVKD. V was clipped by 2 bases and J by 4 bases; unmatched bases: 6. This CDR3 has 16 residues. The CDR3 sequence is CATSDSAGGGRETQYF. The DNA for the CDR3 is TGTGCCACCAGTGATTCAGCGGGAGGGGGTCGAGAGACCCAGTACTTC.

The chain joins TRBV7-2 to TRBJ1-1; TRBD1 agrees at 8 bases. This CDR3 is built from 15 residues. Germline V gene data show CDR1 as SGHTA and CDR2 as FQGNSA. Trimming removed 5 bases from V and 6 bases from J; junction bases left unmatched: 11. CDR3 coding DNA: TGTGCCAGCAGCCCCCGGCCAGGGGGCATAGCTGAAGCTTTCTTT. Translation: CASSPRPGGIAEAFF.

The chain is built from TRBV27 and TRBJ2-7; tentatively, D is TRBD2 (7 bases). V dropped 0 bases and J dropped 2 bases, with 11 bases sitting between them. The CDR3 runs to 15 residues. CDR1 and CDR2 from the germline V gene are MNHEY and SMNVEV (reference sequence). The DNA for the CDR3 is TGTGCCAGCAGTTTATCGCGGGGGCCGGCCTACGAGCAGTACTTC. It codes for CASSLSRGPAYEQYF.

The chain recombines TRBV29-1 with TRBJ2-5; D is uncertain. CDR1 and CDR2 from the germline V gene are SQVTM and ANQGSEA. V lost 5 bases to trimming and J lost 0 bases, with 7 bases between them. The CDR3 has 12 amino acids. The CDR3 protein is CSVSANQETQYF. The CDR3 DNA follows: TGCAGCGTTTCAGCGAACCAAGAGACCCAGTACTTC.

This chain uses TRBV5-6 with TRBJ2-3, with D unresolved. Trimming stripped 1 base from V and 1 base from J, with 10 bases between. The CDR3 is 15 amino acids. Germline V gene lookup returns CDR1 SGHDT and CDR2 YYEEEE. The chain's CDR3 is CASSLRLHRTDTQYF. For the CDR3, the DNA is TGTGCCAGCAGCTTGCGACTCCATCGCACAGATACGCAGTATTTT.

The chain recombines TRBV30 with TRBJ1-4; the D gene is possibly TRBD1 (5 bases). V shed 3 bases and J shed 3 bases, with 14 bases lying between them. The CDR3 is made up of 15 amino acids. Germline V gives CDR1 GTSNPN, CDR2 SVGIG (reference sequence). The CDR3, as DNA: TGTGCCTGGAGCGTGCTCGGGGGGGCTAATGAAAAACTGTTTTTT. Its protein is CAWSVLGGANEKLFF. The complete variable domain, with remaining parts taken from reference TRBV30 and TRBJ1-4, reads SQTIHQWPATLVQPVGSPLSLECTVEGTSNPNLYWYRQAAGRGLQLLFYSVGIGQISSEVPQNLSASRPQDRQFILSSKKLLLSDSGFYLCAWSVLGGANEKLFFGSGTQLSVL.

The rearrangement uses TRBV28 and TRBJ1-2, with D perhaps matching TRBD1 (6 bases). The CDR3 runs 13 residues. Germline lookup yields CDR1 MDHEN and CDR2 SYDVKM. Trimming removed 6 bases at V and 7 bases at J, with 15 bases between. CDR3 sequence: CASSPRGFGGYTF. The CDR3 nucleotides are TGTGCCAGCAGCCCCAGGGGATTCGGTGGCTACACCTTC.

The rearrangement links TRBV9 to TRBJ2-5, with D possibly being TRBD2 (7 bases). Looked up from germline, CDR1 is SGDLS and CDR2 is YYNGEE. With 0 bases removed from V and 2 bases from J, the gap between germline ends came to 17 bases. This CDR3 is 17 amino acids long. CDR3 region: CASSVAGGLRGQETQYF. In nucleotides, the CDR3 is TGTGCCAGCAGCGTAGCCGGGGGGCTGCGGGGTCAAGAGACCCAGTACTTC.

This sequence joins TRBV5-1 and TRBJ2-1; 7 bases are shared with TRBD1. CDR3 length: 16 amino acids. After removal of 4 bases from V and 4 bases from J, the junction contained 11 bases not matched to a gene. CDR1 and CDR2 from the germline V gene are SGHRS and YFSETQ. The CDR3 region has the DNA TGCGCCAGCAGCCTCAAACCGGGACAGCATTACAATGAGCAGTTCTTC. It yields the protein CASSLKPGQHYNEQFF.